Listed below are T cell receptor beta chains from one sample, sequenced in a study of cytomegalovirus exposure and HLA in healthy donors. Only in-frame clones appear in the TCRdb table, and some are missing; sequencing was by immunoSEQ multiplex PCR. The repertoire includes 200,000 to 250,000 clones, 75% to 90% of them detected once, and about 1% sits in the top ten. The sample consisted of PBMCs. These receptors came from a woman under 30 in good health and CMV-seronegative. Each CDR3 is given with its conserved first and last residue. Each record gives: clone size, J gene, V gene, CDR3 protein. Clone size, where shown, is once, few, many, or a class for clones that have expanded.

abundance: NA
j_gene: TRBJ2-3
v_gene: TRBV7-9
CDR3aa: CASSLELAGGRLHTQYF

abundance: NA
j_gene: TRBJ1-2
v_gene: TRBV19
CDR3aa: CASSIGTGAFEGYTF

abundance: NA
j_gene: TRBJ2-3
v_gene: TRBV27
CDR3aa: CASSFGLAGRTSTDTQYF

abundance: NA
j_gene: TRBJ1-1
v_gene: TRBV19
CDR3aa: CASSIDRNTEAFF

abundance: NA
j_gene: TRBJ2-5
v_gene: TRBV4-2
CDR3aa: CASSQVGSIRETQYF

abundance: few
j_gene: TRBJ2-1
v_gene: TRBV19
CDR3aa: CASSQTGFEQFF

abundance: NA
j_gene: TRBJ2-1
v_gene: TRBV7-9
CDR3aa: CASSRVLASGSSYNEQFF

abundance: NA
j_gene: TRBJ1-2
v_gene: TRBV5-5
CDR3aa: CASSLIPPVEGARGYTF

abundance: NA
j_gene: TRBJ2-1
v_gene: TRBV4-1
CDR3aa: CASSQGGSSYNEQFF

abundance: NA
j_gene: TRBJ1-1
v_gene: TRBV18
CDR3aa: CASSPSGFTEAFF

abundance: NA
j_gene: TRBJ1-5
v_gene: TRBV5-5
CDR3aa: CASSFGHPGGQPQHF

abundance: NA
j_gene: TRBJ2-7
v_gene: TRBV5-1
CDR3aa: CASRVTGGAGEQYF

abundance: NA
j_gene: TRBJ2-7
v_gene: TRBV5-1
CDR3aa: CASSLVPGQGYEQYF

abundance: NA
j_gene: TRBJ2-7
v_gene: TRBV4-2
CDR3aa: CASSQDSSGGSYEQYF

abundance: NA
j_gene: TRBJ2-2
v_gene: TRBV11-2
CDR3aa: CASSRTSGYTGELFF

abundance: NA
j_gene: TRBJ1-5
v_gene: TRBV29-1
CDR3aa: CSVDGGEVNQPQHF

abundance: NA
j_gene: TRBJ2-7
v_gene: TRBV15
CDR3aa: CATSKGNYEQYF

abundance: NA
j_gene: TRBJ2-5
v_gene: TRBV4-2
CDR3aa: CASTQHGRETQYF

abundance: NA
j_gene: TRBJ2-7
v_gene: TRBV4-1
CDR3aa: CASSQAPIGSNYEQYF

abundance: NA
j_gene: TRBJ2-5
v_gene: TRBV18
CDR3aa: CASSPRGGRETQYF

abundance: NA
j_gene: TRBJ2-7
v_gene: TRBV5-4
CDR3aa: CASSLGQGRSYEQYF

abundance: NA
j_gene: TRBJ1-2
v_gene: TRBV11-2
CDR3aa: CASSLSAGVEWGYTF

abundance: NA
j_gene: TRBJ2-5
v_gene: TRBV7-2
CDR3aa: CASSPGLAEETQYF

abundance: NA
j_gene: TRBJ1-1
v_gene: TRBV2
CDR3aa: CASSEEPYTEAFF

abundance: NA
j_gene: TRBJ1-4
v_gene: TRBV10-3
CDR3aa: CAISKRKTGATNEKLFF

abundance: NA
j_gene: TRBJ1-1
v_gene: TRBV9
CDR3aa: CASSVASVNTEAFF

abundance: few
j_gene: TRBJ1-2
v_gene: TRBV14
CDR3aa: CASSQWGRGTTYGYTF

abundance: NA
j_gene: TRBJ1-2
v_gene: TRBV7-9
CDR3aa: CASSLGTEHYGYTF

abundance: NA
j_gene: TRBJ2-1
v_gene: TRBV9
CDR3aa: CASSVEGSGRREQFF

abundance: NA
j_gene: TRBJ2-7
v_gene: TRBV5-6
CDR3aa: CASTFVGTGDEQYF

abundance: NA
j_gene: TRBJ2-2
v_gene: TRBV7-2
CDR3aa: CASSFLGQGYTGELFF

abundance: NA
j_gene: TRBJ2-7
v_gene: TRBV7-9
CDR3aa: CASSLELGSHEQYF

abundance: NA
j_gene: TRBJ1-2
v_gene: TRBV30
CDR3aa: CAWSEENTGGIYGYTF

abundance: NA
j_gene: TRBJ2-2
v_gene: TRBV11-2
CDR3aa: CASSLLFSRANTGELFF

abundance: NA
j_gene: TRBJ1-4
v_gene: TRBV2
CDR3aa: CASSEGDRGEKLFF

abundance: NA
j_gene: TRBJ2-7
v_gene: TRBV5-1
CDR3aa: CASSLTPTESYEQYF

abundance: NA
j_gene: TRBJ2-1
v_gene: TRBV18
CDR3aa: CASSPPLAGGSEQFF

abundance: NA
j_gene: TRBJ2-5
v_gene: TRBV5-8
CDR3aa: CASSRGGRGPQKTQYF

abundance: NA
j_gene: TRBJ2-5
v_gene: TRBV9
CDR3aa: CASSVEDWEVETQYF

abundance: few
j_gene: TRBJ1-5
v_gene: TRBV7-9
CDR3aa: CASSFGRQGDQPQHF

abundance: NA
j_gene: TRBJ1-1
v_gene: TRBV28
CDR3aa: CASILEGQANTEAFF

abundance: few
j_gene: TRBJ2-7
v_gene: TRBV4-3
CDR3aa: CASSQDPEGEQYF

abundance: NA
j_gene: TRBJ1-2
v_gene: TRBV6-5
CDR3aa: CASTDSTGGAYGYTF

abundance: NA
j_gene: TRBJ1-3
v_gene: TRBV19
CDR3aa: CASSRPGTGNTIYF

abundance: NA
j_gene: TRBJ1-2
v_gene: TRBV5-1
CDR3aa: CASSLARTAYGYTF